This entry lists 29 T cell receptor beta chains sequenced from one sample in a study of blood T cell repertoires in COVID-19. Sequencing used immunoSEQ multiplex PCR; TCRdb keeps in-frame clones, though not all of them. Here the sample spans just over 150,000 clones, over 70% being singletons. The sequencing input was peripheral blood. These TCRs come from a man aged 55 to 69 with acute or convalescent COVID-19.

Details on this clone: The same CDR3 also results from other DNA sequences found in this sample. The V call is TRBV9, the J call TRBJ2-3; possible D gene TRBD1, 6 bases. The CDR3 sequence is 16 residues long. The germline CDR1 and CDR2 sequences are SGDLS and YYNGEE. Trimming shortened V by 0 bases and J by 0 bases, and 11 bases separated the two germline ends. The DNA of the CDR3 is TGTGCCAGCAGCGTAGGAGGGGGAGCTAGCACAGATACGCAGTATTTT. This encodes CASSVGGGASTDTQYF.

The chain combines TRBV6-1 with TRBJ1-5; 8 bases fit TRBD1. Per germline, CDR1 MNHNS and CDR2 SASEGT. This CDR3 has 15 amino acids. With V trimmed by 7 bases and J by 2 bases, 7 bases remained unmatched. CDR3: CASNVDRVGNQPQHF. In DNA, the CDR3 is TGTGCCAGCAATGTGGACAGGGTGGGCAATCAGCCCCAGCATTTT.

V usage is TRBV5-4 and J usage is TRBJ2-5; weak D call: TRBD2 (5 bases). CDR1 SGHNT and CDR2 YYREEE come from the germline V gene (reference sequence). Trimming stripped 0 bases from V and 4 bases from J, with 7 bases between. The CDR3 loop spans 13 amino acids. CDR3 in DNA: TGTGCCAGCAGCTTGGAACGGGGAGAGACCCAGTACTTC. Translated, it gives CASSLERGETQYF.

The rearrangement joins TRBV7-9 to TRBJ2-7; tentatively, D is TRBD1 (7 bases). This CDR3 has 13 residues. The germline V gene has CDR1 SEHNR and CDR2 FQNEAQ (reference sequence). Between the trimmed V and J ends, which lost 5 bases and 5 bases, there was a span of 13 bases. The CDR3 spells CASSPARGDEQYF. The CDR3 DNA reads as TGTGCCAGCAGCCCAGCCAGGGGGGACGAGCAGTACTTC.

The rearrangement uses TRBV6-5 and TRBJ1-5; 7 bases agree with TRBD1. The CDR3 has 15 amino acids. CDR1 is MNHEY, CDR2 SVGAGI, per germline. The junction had 6 bases not matched to a gene; V was cut back by 1 base and J by 6 bases. This CDR3 reads CASSYLRQGGQPQHF. As DNA, the CDR3 is TGTGCCAGCAGTTACTTAAGACAGGGCGGTCAGCCCCAGCATTTT.

The J gene is TRBJ1-1, the V gene TRBV9; D possibly corresponds to TRBD1 (5 bases). Germline V CDR1 and CDR2: SGDLS, YYNGEE. This CDR3 is built from 14 residues. Trimming removed 6 bases from V and 2 bases from J, with 14 bases in between. The CDR3 nucleotides are TGTGCCAGCAATCAGGGAGGGTTAAACACTGAAGCTTTCTTT. Protein sequence: CASNQGGLNTEAFF.

This chain connects TRBV29-1 to TRBJ1-4, with 9 bases matching TRBD1. V lost 4 bases, J lost 7 bases, and 7 bases stayed unmatched. CDR1 and CDR2 from the germline V gene are SQVTM and ANQGSEA. The CDR3 extends over 14 amino acids. CDR3 nucleotides: TGCAGCGTTGGAGGGACAGGGAGTGGTGAAAAACTGTTTTTT. Its translation: CSVGGTGSGEKLFF.

This clone has a single count. V is TRBV6-1 and J is TRBJ1-1; D remains ambiguous. V was clipped by 2 bases and J by 1 base, with 5 bases between them. CDR1 MNHNS and CDR2 SASEGT come from the germline V gene. The CDR3 has 13 residues. This CDR3 reads CASSEQWNTEAFF. The CDR3 DNA follows: TGTGCCAGCAGTGAACAATGGAACACTGAAGCTTTCTTT.

This chain uses TRBV11-3 with TRBJ2-3; TRBD2 is a possible D gene (6 bases). There are 17 residues in the CDR3. The germline V and J ends were trimmed by 6 bases and 3 bases, with 22 bases remaining between them. Germline V lookup: CDR1 SGHNT, CDR2 YENEEA. This CDR3 is CASSRVVRAGDTDTQYF. Here the CDR3 DNA reads TGTGCCAGCAGTCGAGTCGTCCGAGCGGGTGATACAGATACGCAGTATTTT.

This clone has only one observation. The chain uses TRBV3-1 (or the pseudogene TRBV3-2) and TRBJ2-7, with 10 bases that match TRBD2. The CDR3 has 15 residues. J lost 6 bases, V lost 0 bases, and 5 bases had no gene match. Germline V lookup: CDR1 LGHDT, CDR2 YNNKEL (reference sequence). The CDR3 protein is CASSQDRRTSGEQYF. The CDR3 DNA reads TGTGCCAGCAGCCAAGATCGTAGGACTAGCGGCGAGCAGTACTTC.

This chain links TRBV5-6 with TRBJ2-7, with 7 bases aligning to TRBD1. The V segment lost 4 bases and the J segment 0 bases; nucleotides outside the gene matches: 7. The CDR3 sequence is 15 residues long. Per germline, CDR1 SGHDT and CDR2 YYEEEE. CDR3 loop: CASSAWTGASYEQYF. The CDR3 DNA reads TGTGCCAGCAGCGCCTGGACAGGCGCCTCCTACGAGCAGTACTTC.

In its sample, this clone was seen a few times. The chain links TRBV6-2 or TRBV6-3 to TRBJ2-1, with 16 bases lining up with TRBD2. Looked up from germline, CDR1 is MNHEY and CDR2 is SVGEGT. Trimming cost V 0 bases and J 3 bases; bases outside gene matches: 8. There are 20 residues in the CDR3. CDR3 sequence reads: CASSYSGLAGGSEGYNEQFF. The CDR3 coding sequence is TGTGCCAGCAGTTACTCGGGACTAGCGGGAGGGTCCGAGGGCTACAATGAGCAGTTCTTC.

The chain combines TRBV6-2 or TRBV6-3 with TRBJ1-1; D remains ambiguous. Trimming stripped 4 bases from V and 1 base from J, with 10 bases between. In germline, CDR1 is MNHEY, CDR2 SVGEGT. This CDR3 region has 14 residues. CDR3 amino acids: CASSFFTGNTEAFF. CDR3 sequence (DNA): TGTGCCAGCAGTTTTTTTACGGGGAACACTGAAGCTTTCTTT.

This clone came up once. The chain combines TRBV5-1 with TRBJ2-1, with 9 bases fitting TRBD1. V dropped 3 bases and J dropped 3; count of bases not matched to a gene: 7. Germline CDR1 is SGHRS and CDR2 is YFSETQ. The CDR3 totals 16 residues. CDR3 coding DNA: TGCGCCAGCAGCTGGACAGGGGAGCGAAACTACAATGAGCAGTTCTTC. Its protein is CASSWTGERNYNEQFF. Filled out from reference TRBV5-1 and TRBJ2-1, the complete variable domain reads KAGVTQTPRYLIKTRGQQVTLSCSPISGHRSVSWYQQTPGQGLQFLFEYFSETQRNKGNFPGRFSGRQFSNSRSEMNVSTLELGDSALYLCASSWTGERNYNEQFFGPGTRLTVL.

The genes are TRBV5-6 and TRBJ2-7; 8 bases fit TRBD1. Germline CDR1 is SGHDT and CDR2 is YYEEEE. Unmatched junction bases numbered 4, after V lost 3 bases and J lost 5 bases. The CDR3 consists of 13 residues. As DNA, the CDR3 is TGTGCCAGCAGCTCAGGGGGCGCGGACGAGCAGTACTTC. This codes for CASSSGGADEQYF. Combining the CDR3 with reference TRBV5-6 and TRBJ2-7 gives the whole variable domain DAGVTQSPTHLIKTRGQQVTLRCSPKSGHDTVSWYQQALGQGPQFIFQYYEEEERQRGNFPDRFSGHQFPNYSSELNVNALLLGDSALYLCASSSGGADEQYFGPGTRLTVT.

The chain uses TRBV14 and TRBJ2-3, with 10 bases identical to TRBD2. V trimming: 2 bases; J trimming: 1 base; junction bases outside the gene matches: 6. Germline V CDR1 and CDR2: SGHDN, FVKESK. This CDR3 contains 17 residues. The CDR3 loop reads CASSQFDLAGGTDTQYF. CDR3 DNA sequence: TGTGCCAGCAGCCAATTTGACCTAGCGGGGGGCACAGATACGCAGTATTTT.

This clone was observed a single time. The chain couples TRBV10-3 to TRBJ1-1; 8 bases match TRBD1. In germline, CDR1 is ENHRY, CDR2 SYGVKD. The CDR3 has 13 amino acids. J gave up 7 bases and V 7 bases, and 8 bases lay outside the gene matches. CDR3 amino acids: CAIKGQGWGEAFF. DNA for the CDR3: TGTGCCATCAAAGGACAGGGTTGGGGTGAAGCTTTCTTT.

The rearrangement links TRBV3-1 (or the pseudogene TRBV3-2) to TRBJ1-1; D may be TRBD1 (5 bases). V was cut by 3 bases and J by 5 bases, with 13 bases left in between. The V gene's germline CDR1 is LGHDT and CDR2 YNNKEL (reference sequence). This CDR3 has 14 amino acids. CDR3 in amino acids: CASSHTGGDTEAFF. Written as DNA, the CDR3 is TGTGCCAGCAGCCACACCGGGGGTGATACTGAAGCTTTCTTT.

This chain connects TRBV6-5 to TRBJ1-2, with TRBD1 as a possible D gene (5 bases). Germline V gene data show CDR1 as MNHEY and CDR2 as SVGAGI. With 6 bases removed from V and 0 bases from J, the gap between germline ends came to 14 bases. This CDR3 contains 15 residues. The CDR3 loop is CASSYSTDPNYGYTF. The CDR3 DNA sequence: TGTGCCAGCAGCTATTCGACAGATCCTAACTATGGCTACACCTTC.

CDR3 sequence reads: CSAEVNTEAFF. DNA of the CDR3: TGCAGTGCGGAGGTAAACACTGAAGCTTTCTTT. The J gene is TRBJ1-1, the V gene TRBV20-1, with D hard to call. The CDR3 extends over 11 amino acids. The ends were cut back, 6 bases at V and 2 bases at J, with 7 bases in the middle. Per germline, CDR1 DFQATT and CDR2 SNEGSKA (reference sequence).

The V and J genes are TRBV27 and TRBJ1-1, with TRBD1 as a possible D gene (5 bases). V was cut by 2 bases and J by 11 bases, with 9 bases left in between. Germline CDR1 and CDR2: MNHEY and SMNVEV (reference sequence). This CDR3 has 11 amino acids. CDR3 loop: CASSLRGRAFF. The CDR3 coding sequence is TGTGCCAGCAGTTTACGGGGGAGGGCTTTCTTT.

The chain recombines TRBV4-3 with TRBJ1-3; unclear D gene. Trimming removed 3 bases at V and 0 bases at J, with 9 bases between. Germline CDR1 LGHNA, CDR2 YSLEER. The CDR3 has 15 residues. DNA of the CDR3: TGCGCCAGCAGCCAGTCGGCGGTCTCTGGAAACACCATATATTTT. It encodes CASSQSAVSGNTIYF.

The chain has TRBV18 and TRBJ2-7; D not certain. Trimming stripped 5 bases from V and 2 bases from J, with 4 bases between. The CDR3 length is 11 residues. Germline CDR1 is KGHSH and CDR2 is LQKENI. CDR3 residues: CASSSTYEQYF. CDR3 bases: TGTGCCAGCTCATCCACCTACGAGCAGTACTTC.

The chain joins TRBV7-9 to TRBJ2-7, with D perhaps matching TRBD2 (7 bases). Germline values: CDR1 SEHNR, CDR2 FQNEAQ (reference sequence). CDR3 length: 14 residues. The V end was cut by 8 bases, the J end by 6 bases, with 20 bases between. The CDR3 coding sequence is TGTGCCAGCCAGCGAGGGGGGGAAAAGGGCGAGCAGTACTTC. Protein: CASQRGGEKGEQYF.

The genes are TRBV5-1 and TRBJ2-7, with D possibly being TRBD1 (5 bases). The CDR3 extends over 14 amino acids. The V and J ends lost 7 bases and 0 bases respectively, with 14 bases between them. Germline CDR1 reads SGHRS; CDR2 reads YFSETQ. As DNA, the CDR3 is TGCGCCAGCGAAGGACACCCCAGCTCCTACGAGCAGTACTTC. Amino acids: CASEGHPSSYEQYF.

V is TRBV6-1 and J is TRBJ2-7, with 14 bases aligning to TRBD2. J was trimmed by 6 bases and V by 1 base; bases with no gene match: 5. CDR1 and CDR2 (germline): MNHNS, SASEGT. This CDR3 is built from 16 residues. CDR3 protein: CASSEEKGLAGGEQYF. The CDR3 DNA is TGTGCCAGCAGTGAAGAAAAAGGACTAGCGGGAGGCGAGCAGTACTTC.

V is TRBV27 and J is TRBJ2-7, with 7 bases matching TRBD2. With V trimmed by 5 bases and J by 1 base, 8 bases remained unmatched. This CDR3 is 15 amino acids long. Germline CDR1 MNHEY, CDR2 SMNVEV (reference sequence). Here the CDR3 reads CASSQGLLASYEQYF. As DNA, the CDR3 is TGTGCCAGCAGTCAGGGACTATTGGCGTCCTACGAGCAGTACTTC.

The chain joins TRBV28 to TRBJ1-4; D possibly corresponds to TRBD1 (5 bases). Germline CDR1 reads MDHEN; CDR2 reads SYDVKM. Trimming shortened V by 1 base and J by 3 bases, and 15 bases separated the two germline ends. This CDR3 spans 17 amino acids. In DNA, the CDR3 is TGTGCCAGCAGTTTATATGGACGGGGGTTGGCTAATGAAAAACTGTTTTTT. It translates to CASSLYGRGLANEKLFF. Full variable domain (outside the CDR3, taken from reference TRBV28 and TRBJ1-4): DVKVTQSSRYLVKRTGEKVFLECVQDMDHENMFWYRQDPGLGLRLIYFSYDVKMKEKGDIPEGYSVSREKKERFSLILESASTNQTSMYLCASSLYGRGLANEKLFFGSGTQLSVL.

CDR3 nucleotide sequence: TGTGCCAGCCTAGCGGTAAACACCGGGGAGCTGTTTTTT. Protein sequence: CASLAVNTGELFF. The V call is TRBV19, the J call TRBJ2-2, with 7 nucleotides matching TRBD2. This CDR3 region has 13 residues. Losses at the gene ends were 9 bases for V and 2 bases for J; bases not matched to a gene: 3. Germline lookup yields CDR1 LNHDA and CDR2 SQIVND (reference sequence).